The 3 T cell receptor beta chains given below trace back to one sample, sequenced in a study of blood T cell repertoires in COVID-19. Assay: immunoSEQ multiplex PCR; the TCRdb copy retains only in-frame clones and omits some. The repertoire holds around 300,000 clones, with approximately 85% as singletons. Specimen: peripheral blood. These receptors were taken from a woman in her 70s with acute or convalescent COVID-19.

The chain carries TRBV6-2 or TRBV6-3 and TRBJ1-2; possible D gene TRBD1, 6 bases. Trimming cost V 4 bases and J 4 bases, with 10 bases left between them. The CDR3 covers 13 residues. Germline lookup yields CDR1 MNHEY and CDR2 SVGEGT. CDR3 in DNA: TGTGCCAGCAGTTCCGACAGGTCCTATGGCTACACCTTC. Protein: CASSSDRSYGYTF.

The chain carries TRBV14 and TRBJ1-4; TRBD1 is a possible D gene (5 bases). From germline, CDR1 is SGHDN and CDR2 FVKESK. V gave up 4 bases and J gave up 7 bases, with 13 bases separating them. This CDR3 comprises 14 residues. The CDR3, as DNA: TGTGCCAGCAGCCCAACGGGGCGGGGTGAAAAACTGTTTTTT. It translates to CASSPTGRGEKLFF.

The genes are TRBV19 and TRBJ2-3, with a weak D call TRBD1 (6 bases). This CDR3 is built from 17 residues. Deletions cut 4 bases from V and 4 bases from J, with 21 bases between. The germline V gene encodes CDR1 LNHDA and CDR2 SQIVND (reference sequence). The CDR3 protein is CASSTPGHLKGPDTQYF. CDR3 nucleotide sequence: TGTGCCAGTAGTACCCCGGGACACCTTAAGGGCCCAGATACGCAGTATTTT.